Sequencing of this TCR beta chain was carried out in a study of early T cells in non-severe SARS-CoV-2 infection. Study overall: Chains were unpaired, as sequencing was done on bulk RNA from unsorted whole blood.

Whole-study findings and limits: CD4 and private specificities were missed by VDJdb matching, which favored anti-spike CD8 responses.

Individual cDNA molecules each received unique molecular identifiers attached to them. A single record per CDR3 protein comes from TCRdb applying MiXCR to the 5' RACE reads. The sample yields fewer than 65,000 distinct CDR3 sequences, roughly an eighth seen once. In its sample, this clonotype was seen a few times. The antigen remains unidentified. With V trimmed by 5 bases and J by 2 bases, 11 bases remained unmatched. The CDR3 totals 16 residues. Germline CDR1 MNHNY, CDR2 SVGAGI (reference sequence). Sequencing used whole blood. The chain recombines TRBV6-6 with TRBJ2-7; 8 bases agree with TRBD1. The origin of this receptor is an adult who was a healthcare worker with PCR-confirmed SARS-CoV-2 infection or an uninfected control (not recorded which). For the CDR3, the DNA is TGTGCCAGCAGTCAACTCGGACAGGGAGGACCCTACGAGCAGTACTTC. Translated: CASSQLGQGGPYEQYF.